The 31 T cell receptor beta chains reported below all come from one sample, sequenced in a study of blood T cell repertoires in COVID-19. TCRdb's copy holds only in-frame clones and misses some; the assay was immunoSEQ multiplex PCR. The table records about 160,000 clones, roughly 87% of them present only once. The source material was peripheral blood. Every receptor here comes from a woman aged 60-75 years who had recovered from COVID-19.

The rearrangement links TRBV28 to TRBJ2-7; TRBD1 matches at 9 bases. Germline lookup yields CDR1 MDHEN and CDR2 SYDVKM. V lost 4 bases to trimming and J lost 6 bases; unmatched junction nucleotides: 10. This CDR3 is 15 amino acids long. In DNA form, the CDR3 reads TGTGCCAGCAGTTCCCTCCCGGACAGGGGTCTCGAGCAGTACTTC. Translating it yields CASSSLPDRGLEQYF.

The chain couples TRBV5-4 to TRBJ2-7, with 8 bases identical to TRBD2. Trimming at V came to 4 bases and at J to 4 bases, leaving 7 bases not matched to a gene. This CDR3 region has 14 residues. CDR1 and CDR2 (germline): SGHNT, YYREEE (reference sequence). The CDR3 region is CASSPGGARYEQYF. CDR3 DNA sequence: TGTGCCAGCAGCCCGGGGGGGGCCCGGTACGAGCAGTACTTC.

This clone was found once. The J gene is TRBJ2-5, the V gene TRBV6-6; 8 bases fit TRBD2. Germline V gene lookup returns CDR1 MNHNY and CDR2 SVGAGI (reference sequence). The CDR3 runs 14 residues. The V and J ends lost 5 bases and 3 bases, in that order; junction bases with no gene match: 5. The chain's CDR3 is CASSPVRGEETQYF. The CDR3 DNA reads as TGTGCCAGCAGTCCCGTGCGGGGGGAAGAGACCCAGTACTTC.

CDR3 amino acids: CASNPTPASGVNEQFF. The CDR3 coding sequence is TGTGCCAGTAACCCAACCCCGGCTAGCGGGGTTAATGAGCAGTTCTTC. The gene calls are TRBV19 and TRBJ2-1, with TRBD2 identical over 9 bases. Trimming removed 7 bases from V and 7 bases from J; junction bases left unmatched: 14. The V gene's germline CDR1 is LNHDA and CDR2 SQIVND (reference sequence). The length of the CDR3 is 16 residues.

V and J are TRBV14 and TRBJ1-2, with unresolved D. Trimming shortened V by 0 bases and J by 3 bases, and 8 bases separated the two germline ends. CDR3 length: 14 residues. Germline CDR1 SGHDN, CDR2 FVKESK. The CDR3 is CASSQDGGYYGYTF. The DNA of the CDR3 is TGTGCCAGCAGCCAAGACGGCGGCTACTATGGCTACACCTTC.

CDR3 coding DNA: TGTGCCAGCATCAAAGGAGGGGCGTACGAGCAGTACTTC. It encodes CASIKGGAYEQYF. J is TRBJ2-7 and V is TRBV5-6; D is perhaps TRBD2 (6 bases). This CDR3 spans 13 amino acids. Between the trimmed V and J ends, which lost 6 bases and 4 bases, there was a span of 14 bases. CDR1 and CDR2 (germline): SGHDT, YYEEEE.

The DNA of the CDR3 is TGCGCCAGCAGCTTGGGGGACAGGGCCGGAACCGGGGAGCTGTTTTTT. It specifies CASSLGDRAGTGELFF. The chain has TRBV5-1 and TRBJ2-2; 9 nucleotides align to TRBD1. V lost 0 bases, J lost 5 bases, and 5 bases stayed unmatched. Germline CDR1 SGHRS, CDR2 YFSETQ. This CDR3 contains 16 residues.

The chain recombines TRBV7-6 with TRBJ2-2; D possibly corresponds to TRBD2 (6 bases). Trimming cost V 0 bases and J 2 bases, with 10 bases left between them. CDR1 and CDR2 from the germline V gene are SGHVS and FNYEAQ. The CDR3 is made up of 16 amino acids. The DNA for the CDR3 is TGTGCCAGCAGCTTAGCGGTTGCGGGAAACACCGGGGAGCTGTTTTTT. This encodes CASSLAVAGNTGELFF.

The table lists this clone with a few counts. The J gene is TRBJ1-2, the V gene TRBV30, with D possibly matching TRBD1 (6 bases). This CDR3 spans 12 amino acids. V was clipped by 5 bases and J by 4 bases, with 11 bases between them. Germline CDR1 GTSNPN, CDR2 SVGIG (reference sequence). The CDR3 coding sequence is TGTGCCTGGGGAAGGACAGTCTATGGCTACACCTTC. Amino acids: CAWGRTVYGYTF.

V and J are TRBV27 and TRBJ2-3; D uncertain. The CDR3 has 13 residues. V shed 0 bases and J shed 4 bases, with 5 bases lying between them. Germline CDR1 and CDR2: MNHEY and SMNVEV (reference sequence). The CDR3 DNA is TGTGCCAGCAGTTTATCCTCCGCAGATACGCAGTATTTT. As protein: CASSLSSADTQYF.

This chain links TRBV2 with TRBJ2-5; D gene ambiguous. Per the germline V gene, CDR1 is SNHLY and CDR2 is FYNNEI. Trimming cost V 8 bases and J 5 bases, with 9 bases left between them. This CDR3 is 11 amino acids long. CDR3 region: CASEVAETQYF. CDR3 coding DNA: TGTGCCAGCGAGGTTGCCGAGACCCAGTACTTC. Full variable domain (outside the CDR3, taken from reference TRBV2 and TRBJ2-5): EPEVTQTPSHQVTQMGQEVILRCVPISNHLYFYWYRQILGQKVEFLVSFYNNEISEKSEIFDDQFSVERPDGSNFTLKIRSTKLEDSAMYFCASEVAETQYFGPGTRLLVL.

CDR3 loop: CASSLRETEKLFF. The DNA of the CDR3 is TGTGCCAGCTCCCTGCGGGAGACTGAAAAACTGTTTTTT. The chain has TRBV18 and TRBJ1-4; D gene ambiguous. Between the trimmed V and J ends, which lost 6 bases and 7 bases, there was a span of 12 bases. Germline CDR1 reads KGHSH; CDR2 reads LQKENI. This CDR3 has 13 residues. Filled out from reference TRBV18 and TRBJ1-4, the complete variable domain reads NAGVMQNPRHLVRRRGQEARLRCSPMKGHSHVYWYRQLPEEGLKFMVYLQKENIIDESGMPKERFSAEFPKEGPSILRIQQVVRGDSAAYFCASSLRETEKLFFGSGTQLSVL.

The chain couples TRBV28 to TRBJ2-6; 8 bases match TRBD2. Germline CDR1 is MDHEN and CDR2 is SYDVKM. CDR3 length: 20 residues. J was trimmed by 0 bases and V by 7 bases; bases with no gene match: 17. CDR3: CASTPPLGGGSFSGANVLTF. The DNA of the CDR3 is TGTGCCAGCACCCCGCCCCTCGGGGGGGGCTCGTTCTCTGGGGCCAACGTCCTGACTTTC. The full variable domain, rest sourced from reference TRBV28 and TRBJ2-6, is DVKVTQSSRYLVKRTGEKVFLECVQDMDHENMFWYRQDPGLGLRLIYFSYDVKMKEKGDIPEGYSVSREKKERFSLILESASTNQTSMYLCASTPPLGGGSFSGANVLTFGAGSRLTVL.

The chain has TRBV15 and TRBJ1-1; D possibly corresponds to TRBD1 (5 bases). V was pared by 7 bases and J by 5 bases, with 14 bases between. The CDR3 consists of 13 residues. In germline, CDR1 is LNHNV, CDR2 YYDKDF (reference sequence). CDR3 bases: TGTGCCACCACCACCGGGGGAATTACTGAAGCTTTCTTT. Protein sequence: CATTTGGITEAFF.

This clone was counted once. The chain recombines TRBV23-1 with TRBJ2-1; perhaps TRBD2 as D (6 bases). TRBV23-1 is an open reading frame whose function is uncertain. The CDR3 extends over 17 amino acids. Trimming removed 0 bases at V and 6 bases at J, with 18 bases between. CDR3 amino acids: CASSQSTGRGTRNEQFF. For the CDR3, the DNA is TGCGCCAGCAGTCAATCTACCGGTCGGGGGACTCGCAATGAGCAGTTCTTC.

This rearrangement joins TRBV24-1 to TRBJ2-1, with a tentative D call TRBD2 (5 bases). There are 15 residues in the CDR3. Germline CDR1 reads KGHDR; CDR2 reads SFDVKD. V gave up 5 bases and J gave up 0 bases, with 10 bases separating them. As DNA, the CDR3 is TGTGCCACCAGTGGAGGAGGAAACTCCTACAATGAGCAGTTCTTC. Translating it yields CATSGGGNSYNEQFF.

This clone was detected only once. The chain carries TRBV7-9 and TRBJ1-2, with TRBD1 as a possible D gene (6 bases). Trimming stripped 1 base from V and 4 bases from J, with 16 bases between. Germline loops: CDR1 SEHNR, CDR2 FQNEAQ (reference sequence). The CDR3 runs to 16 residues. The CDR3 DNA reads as TGTGCCAGCAGCTTAGTCCCCCAGGGGACCACCTATGGCTACACCTTC. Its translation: CASSLVPQGTTYGYTF. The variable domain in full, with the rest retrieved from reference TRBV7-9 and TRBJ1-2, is DTGVSQNPRHKITKRGQNVTFRCDPISEHNRLYWYRQTLGQGPEFLTYFQNEAQLEKSRLLSDRFSAERPKGSFSTLEIQRTEQGDSAMYLCASSLVPQGTTYGYTFGSGTRLTVV.

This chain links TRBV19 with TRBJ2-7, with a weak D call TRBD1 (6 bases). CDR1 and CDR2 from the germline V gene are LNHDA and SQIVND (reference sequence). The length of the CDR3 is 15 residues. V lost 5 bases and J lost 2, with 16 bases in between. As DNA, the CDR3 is TGTGCCAGTAGTTCACAGGGTGCTCGGGCCTACGAGCAGTACTTC. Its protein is CASSSQGARAYEQYF. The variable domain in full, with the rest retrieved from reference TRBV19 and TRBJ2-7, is DGGITQSPKYLFRKEGQNVTLSCEQNLNHDAMYWYRQDPGQGLRLIYYSQIVNDFQKGDIAEGYSVSREKKESFPLTVTSAQKNPTAFYLCASSSQGARAYEQYFGPGTRLTVT.

The CDR3 loop reads CASSSGQGEGSYTF. The CDR3 DNA reads as TGTGCCAGCAGCTCGGGACAAGGGGAGGGTAGCTACACCTTC. The rearrangement joins TRBV5-6 to TRBJ1-2; possibly TRBD1 for D (6 bases). The CDR3 length is 14 residues. Trimming shortened V by 3 bases and J by 9 bases, and 18 bases separated the two germline ends. CDR1 SGHDT and CDR2 YYEEEE come from the germline V gene.

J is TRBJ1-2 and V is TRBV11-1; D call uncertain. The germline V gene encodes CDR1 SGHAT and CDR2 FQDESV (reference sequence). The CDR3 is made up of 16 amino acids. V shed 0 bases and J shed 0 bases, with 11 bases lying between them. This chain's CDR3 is CASSLAGGVPNYGYTF. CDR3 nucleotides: TGTGCCAGCAGCTTAGCCGGCGGGGTACCTAACTATGGCTACACCTTC.

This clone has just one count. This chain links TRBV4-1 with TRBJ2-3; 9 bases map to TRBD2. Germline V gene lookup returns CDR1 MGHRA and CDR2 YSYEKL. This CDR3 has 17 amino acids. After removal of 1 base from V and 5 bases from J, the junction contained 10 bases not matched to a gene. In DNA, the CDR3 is TGCGCCAGCAGCCAAGGAGGTCTAGCGGGGCCTGGAGATACGCAGTATTTT. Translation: CASSQGGLAGPGDTQYF.

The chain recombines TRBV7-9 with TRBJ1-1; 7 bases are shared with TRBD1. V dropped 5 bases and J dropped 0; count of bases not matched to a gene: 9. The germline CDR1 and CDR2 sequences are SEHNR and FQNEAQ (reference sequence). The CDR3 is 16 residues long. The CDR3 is CASSPLDRPMNTEAFF. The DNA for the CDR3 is TGTGCCAGCAGCCCACTGGACAGGCCAATGAACACTGAAGCTTTCTTT.

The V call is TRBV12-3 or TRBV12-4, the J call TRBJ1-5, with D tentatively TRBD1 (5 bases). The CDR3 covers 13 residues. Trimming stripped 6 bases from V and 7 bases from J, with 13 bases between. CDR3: CASSWGREQPQHF. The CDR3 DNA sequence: TGTGCCAGCAGCTGGGGCCGCGAGCAGCCCCAGCATTTT.

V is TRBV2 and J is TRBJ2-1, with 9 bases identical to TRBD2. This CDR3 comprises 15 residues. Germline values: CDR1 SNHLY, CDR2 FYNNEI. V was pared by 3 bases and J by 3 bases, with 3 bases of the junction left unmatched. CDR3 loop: CASSETSGIYNEQFF. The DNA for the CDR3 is TGTGCCAGCAGTGAGACTAGCGGTATCTACAATGAGCAGTTCTTC.

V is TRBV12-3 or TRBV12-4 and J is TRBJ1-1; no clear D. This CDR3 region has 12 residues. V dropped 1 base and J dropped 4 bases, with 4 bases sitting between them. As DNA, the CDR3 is TGTGCCAGCAGTTTAGAGCGCACTGAAGCTTTCTTT. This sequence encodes CASSLERTEAFF.

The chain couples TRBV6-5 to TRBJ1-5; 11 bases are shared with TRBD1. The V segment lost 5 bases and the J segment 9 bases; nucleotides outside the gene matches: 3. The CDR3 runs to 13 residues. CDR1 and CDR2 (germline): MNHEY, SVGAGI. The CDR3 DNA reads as TGTGCCAGCAGTCGGACAGGGGGCAGGCCCCAGCATTTT. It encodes CASSRTGGRPQHF.

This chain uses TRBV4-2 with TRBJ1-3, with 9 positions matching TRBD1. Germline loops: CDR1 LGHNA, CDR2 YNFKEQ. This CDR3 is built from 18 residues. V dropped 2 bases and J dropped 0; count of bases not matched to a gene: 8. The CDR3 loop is CASSQPGTGWLSGNTIYF. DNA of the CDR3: TGTGCCAGCAGCCAACCCGGGACAGGGTGGCTCTCTGGAAACACCATATATTTT.

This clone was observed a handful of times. CDR3 sequence (DNA): TGTGCCAGCAGCCCCCGCGGGGGGGCAGTTGAGACCCAGTACTTC. This codes for CASSPRGGAVETQYF. V and J are TRBV5-4 and TRBJ2-5, with 9 bases matching TRBD2. From germline, CDR1 is SGHNT and CDR2 YYREEE (reference sequence). The V and J ends lost 4 bases and 5 bases, in that order; junction bases with no gene match: 9. CDR3 length: 15 residues.

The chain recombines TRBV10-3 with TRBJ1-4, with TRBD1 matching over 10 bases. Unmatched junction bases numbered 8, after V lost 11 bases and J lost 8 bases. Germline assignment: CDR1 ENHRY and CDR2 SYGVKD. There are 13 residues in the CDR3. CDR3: CAARQGAEEKLFF. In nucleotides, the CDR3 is TGTGCCGCTCGACAGGGGGCTGAAGAAAAACTGTTTTTT.

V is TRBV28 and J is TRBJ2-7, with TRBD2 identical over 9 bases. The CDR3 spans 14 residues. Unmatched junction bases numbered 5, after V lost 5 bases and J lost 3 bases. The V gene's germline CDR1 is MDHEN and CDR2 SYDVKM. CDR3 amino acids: CASSTGGGGYEQYF. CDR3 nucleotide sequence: TGTGCCAGCAGTACAGGCGGGGGGGGCTACGAGCAGTACTTC. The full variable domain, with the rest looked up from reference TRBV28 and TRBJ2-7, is DVKVTQSSRYLVKRTGEKVFLECVQDMDHENMFWYRQDPGLGLRLIYFSYDVKMKEKGDIPEGYSVSREKKERFSLILESASTNQTSMYLCASSTGGGGYEQYFGPGTRLTVT.

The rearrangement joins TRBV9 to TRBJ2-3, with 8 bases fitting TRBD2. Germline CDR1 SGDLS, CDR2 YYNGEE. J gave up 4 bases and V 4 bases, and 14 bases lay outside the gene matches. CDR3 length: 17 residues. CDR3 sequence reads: CASSPPRGGEFADTQYF. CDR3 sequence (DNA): TGTGCCAGCAGCCCCCCCCGGGGGGGCGAGTTCGCAGATACGCAGTATTTT.